This entry describes one T cell receptor beta chain. The assay was immunoSEQ multiplex PCR, and TCRdb's table has in-frame clones only and misses some. This table has 150,000 to 200,000 clones, more than 85% appearing once. Germline CDR1 and CDR2: MNHNS and SASEGT. Trimming shortened V by 0 bases and J by 8 bases, and 13 bases separated the two germline ends. The CDR3 is made up of 14 amino acids. This specimen comes from a study of control samples from healthy donors and cancer patients. The clonotype was recovered from a woman in her 30s in good health. The sequenced sample was blood. J is TRBJ1-1 and V is TRBV6-1; possible D gene TRBD1, 5 bases. The CDR3 loop reads CASSEAEGSYEAFF. CDR3 nucleotides: TGTGCCAGCAGTGAAGCCGAGGGGTCGTACGAAGCTTTCTTT.